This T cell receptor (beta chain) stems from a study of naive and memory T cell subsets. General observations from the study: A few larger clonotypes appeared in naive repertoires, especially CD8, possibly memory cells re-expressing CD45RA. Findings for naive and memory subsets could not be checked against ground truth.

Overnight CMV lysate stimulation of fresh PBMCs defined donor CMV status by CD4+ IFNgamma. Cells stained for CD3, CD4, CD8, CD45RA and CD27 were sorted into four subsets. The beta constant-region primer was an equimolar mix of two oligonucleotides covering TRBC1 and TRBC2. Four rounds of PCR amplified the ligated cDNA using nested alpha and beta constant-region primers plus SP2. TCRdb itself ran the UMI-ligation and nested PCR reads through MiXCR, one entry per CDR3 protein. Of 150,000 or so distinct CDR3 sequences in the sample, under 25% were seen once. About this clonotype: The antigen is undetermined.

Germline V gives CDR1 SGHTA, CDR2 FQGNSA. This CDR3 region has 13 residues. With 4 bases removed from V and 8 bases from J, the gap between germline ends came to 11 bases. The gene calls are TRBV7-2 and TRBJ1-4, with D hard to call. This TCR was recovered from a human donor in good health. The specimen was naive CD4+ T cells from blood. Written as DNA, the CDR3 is TGTGCCAGCAGCTCTTATGTGACGGAAAAACTGTTTTTT. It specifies CASSSYVTEKLFF.